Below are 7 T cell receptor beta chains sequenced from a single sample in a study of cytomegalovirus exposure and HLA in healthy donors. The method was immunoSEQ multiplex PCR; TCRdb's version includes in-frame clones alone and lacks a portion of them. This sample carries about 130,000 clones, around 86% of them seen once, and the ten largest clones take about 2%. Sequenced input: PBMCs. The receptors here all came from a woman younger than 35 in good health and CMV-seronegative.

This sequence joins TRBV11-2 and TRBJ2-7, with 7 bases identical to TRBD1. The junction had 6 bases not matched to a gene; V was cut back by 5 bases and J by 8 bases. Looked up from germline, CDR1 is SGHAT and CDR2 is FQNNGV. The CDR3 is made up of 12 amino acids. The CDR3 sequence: CASSAGQAKQYF. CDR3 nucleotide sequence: TGTGCCAGCAGCGCCGGACAGGCGAAGCAGTACTTC. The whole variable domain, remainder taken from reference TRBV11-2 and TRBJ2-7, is EAGVAQSPRYKIIEKRQSVAFWCNPISGHATLYWYQQILGQGPKLLIQFQNNGVVDDSQLPKDRFSAERLKGVDSTLKIQPAKLEDSAVYLCASSAGQAKQYFGPGTRLTVT.

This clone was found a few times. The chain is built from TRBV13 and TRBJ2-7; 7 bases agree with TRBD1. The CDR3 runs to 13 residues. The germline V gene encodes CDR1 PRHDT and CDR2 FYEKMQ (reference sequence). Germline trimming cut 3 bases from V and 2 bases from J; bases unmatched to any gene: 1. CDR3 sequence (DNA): TGTGCCAGCAGCTTGGGACAGACCTACGAGCAGTACTTC. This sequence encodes CASSLGQTYEQYF.

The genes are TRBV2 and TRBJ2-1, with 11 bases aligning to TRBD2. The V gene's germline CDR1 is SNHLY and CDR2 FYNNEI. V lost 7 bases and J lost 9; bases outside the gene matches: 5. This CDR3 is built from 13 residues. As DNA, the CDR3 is TGTGCCAGCACACTAGCGGGAGTGGGTGAGCAGTTCTTC. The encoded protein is CASTLAGVGEQFF. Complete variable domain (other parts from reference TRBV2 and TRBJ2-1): EPEVTQTPSHQVTQMGQEVILRCVPISNHLYFYWYRQILGQKVEFLVSFYNNEISEKSEIFDDQFSVERPDGSNFTLKIRSTKLEDSAMYFCASTLAGVGEQFFGPGTRLTVL.

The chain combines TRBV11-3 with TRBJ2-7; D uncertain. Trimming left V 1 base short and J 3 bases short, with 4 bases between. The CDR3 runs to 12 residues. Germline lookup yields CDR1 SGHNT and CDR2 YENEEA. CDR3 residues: CASSLVVYEQYF. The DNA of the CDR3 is TGTGCCAGCAGCTTAGTAGTCTACGAGCAGTACTTC.

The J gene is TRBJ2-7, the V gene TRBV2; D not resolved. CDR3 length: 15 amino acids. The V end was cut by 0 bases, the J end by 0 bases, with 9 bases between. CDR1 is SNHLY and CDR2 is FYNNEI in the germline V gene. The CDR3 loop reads CASSEANGGSYEQYF. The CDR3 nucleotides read TGTGCCAGCAGTGAAGCGAACGGCGGCTCCTACGAGCAGTACTTC. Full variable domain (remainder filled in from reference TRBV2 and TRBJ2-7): EPEVTQTPSHQVTQMGQEVILRCVPISNHLYFYWYRQILGQKVEFLVSFYNNEISEKSEIFDDQFSVERPDGSNFTLKIRSTKLEDSAMYFCASSEANGGSYEQYFGPGTRLTVT.

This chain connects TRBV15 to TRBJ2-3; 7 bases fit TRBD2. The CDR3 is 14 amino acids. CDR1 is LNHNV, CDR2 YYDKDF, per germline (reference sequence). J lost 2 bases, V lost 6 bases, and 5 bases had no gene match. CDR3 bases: TGTGCCACCAGTCCGGGAGGTCCCACAGATACGCAGTATTTT. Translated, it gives CATSPGGPTDTQYF.

CDR3: CASSIAETSGWETQYF. DNA for the CDR3: TGTGCCAGTAGTATAGCGGAGACTAGCGGGTGGGAGACCCAGTACTTC. This chain uses TRBV19 with TRBJ2-5; 10 nucleotides match TRBD2. V shed 1 base and J 5 bases; nucleotides not matched to a gene: 7. The CDR3 consists of 16 residues. The germline V gene has CDR1 LNHDA and CDR2 SQIVND (reference sequence).